Each of the 27 T cell receptor beta chains below was sequenced from the same sample in a study of regulatory T cells. Antigen specificity for these receptors is unknown. Whole-study results and caveats: Hydrophobic residues at CDR3 positions 6 and 7 were enriched in conventional CD4+ T cells of CD3G-deficient patients.

Amplification used 52 TRBV primers and 13 TRBJ primers. Generated by immunoSEQ multiplex PCR, the TCRdb table keeps only in-frame clones and is missing some. In the table there are approximately 40,000 clones, about 88% of which are singletons. Material: conventional CD4+ T cells sorted from blood. The receptors derive from a person under 30 with CD3G deficiency.

The V call is TRBV10-3, the J call TRBJ2-7; TRBD1 aligns across 7 bases. Germline CDR1 is ENHRY and CDR2 is SYGVKD. J gave up 3 bases and V 5 bases, and 1 base lay outside the gene matches. CDR3 length equals 12 residues. The CDR3 protein is CAISRDSYEQYF. The CDR3 bases are TGTGCCATCAGTCGGGACAGCTACGAGCAGTACTTC.

CDR3 residues: CASSNRGDQPQHF. The CDR3 bases are TGTGCCAGTAGTAACAGGGGGGATCAGCCCCAGCATTTT. The V call is TRBV19, the J call TRBJ1-5; 8 nucleotides match TRBD1. This CDR3 has 13 residues. Trimming took 4 bases from V and 5 from J; bases not matched to a gene: 1. The germline gives CDR1 LNHDA, CDR2 SQIVND (reference sequence).

The CDR3: CASSLHSINEQFF. For the CDR3, the DNA is TGTGCCAGCAGCTTACACTCCATAAATGAGCAGTTCTTC. The genes are TRBV7-9 and TRBJ2-1, with no clear D. Germline V gives CDR1 SEHNR, CDR2 FQNEAQ (reference sequence). This CDR3 is 13 amino acids long. The V end was cut by 2 bases, the J end by 7 bases, with 9 bases between.

V and J are TRBV7-8 and TRBJ2-1; 7 nucleotides match TRBD2. The CDR3 length is 14 residues. Germline V gene sequence: CDR1 SGHVS, CDR2 FQNEAQ. V was pared by 9 bases and J by 6 bases, with 11 bases of the junction left unmatched. The CDR3 reads CASSGLGWVNEQFF. CDR3 in DNA: TGTGCCAGTAGCGGACTAGGGTGGGTCAATGAGCAGTTCTTC. Using reference TRBV7-8 and TRBJ2-1 for the parts outside the CDR3, the full variable domain is GAGVSQSPRYKVAKRGQDVALRCDPISGHVSLFWYQQALGQGPEFLTYFQNEAQLDKSGLPSDRFFAERPEGSVSTLKIQRTQQEDSAVYLCASSGLGWVNEQFFGPGTRLTVL.

This chain joins TRBV19 and TRBJ2-2, with TRBD1 matching over 8 bases. V shed 5 bases and J 1 base; nucleotides not matched to a gene: 6. The CDR3 contains 16 residues. The germline V gene encodes CDR1 LNHDA and CDR2 SQIVND (reference sequence). CDR3: CASSRGTGLNTGELFF. CDR3 nucleotide sequence: TGTGCCAGTAGTCGGGGGACAGGTTTGAACACCGGGGAGCTGTTTTTT. Complete variable domain (other parts from reference TRBV19 and TRBJ2-2): DGGITQSPKYLFRKEGQNVTLSCEQNLNHDAMYWYRQDPGQGLRLIYYSQIVNDFQKGDIAEGYSVSREKKESFPLTVTSAQKNPTAFYLCASSRGTGLNTGELFFGEGSRLTVL.

The chain links TRBV6-1 to TRBJ2-2; perhaps TRBD1 as D (5 bases). The V and J ends lost 7 bases and 2 bases respectively, with 14 bases between them. The CDR3 consists of 15 residues. CDR1 is MNHNS, CDR2 SASEGT, per germline. CDR3 nucleotide sequence: TGTGCCAGCACTATAGGACACCTTAACACCGGGGAGCTGTTTTTT. This encodes CASTIGHLNTGELFF.

CDR3 residues: CASSPRWGEAFF. For the CDR3, the DNA is TGTGCCAGCTCACCACGCTGGGGCGAAGCTTTCTTT. V usage is TRBV18 and J usage is TRBJ1-1; D is possibly TRBD1 (5 bases). This CDR3 region has 12 residues. Trimming cost V 1 base and J 8 bases, with 8 bases left between them. Germline loops: CDR1 KGHSH, CDR2 LQKENI.

V usage is TRBV19 and J usage is TRBJ2-3; D is possibly TRBD2 (6 bases). Germline lookup yields CDR1 LNHDA and CDR2 SQIVND (reference sequence). The CDR3 contains 13 residues. The V end lost 4 bases, the J end lost 6 bases, and 11 bases lay between the germline ends. The DNA for the CDR3 is TGTGCCAGTAGTACCCGGGACTCCGATACGCAGTATTTT. Translation gives CASSTRDSDTQYF.

In this sample, this clone turned up a few times. The rearrangement links TRBV28 to TRBJ1-1; D remains unclear. CDR3 length equals 18 residues. Per germline, CDR1 MDHEN and CDR2 SYDVKM. With 1 base removed from V and 5 bases from J, the gap between germline ends came to 23 bases. The CDR3 DNA is TGTGCCAGCAGTTTATATCCCCACCTAGGCGGACTAAAAACTGAAGCTTTCTTT. This sequence encodes CASSLYPHLGGLKTEAFF.

The rearrangement links TRBV10-3 to TRBJ2-3; D perhaps matches TRBD2 (6 bases). The CDR3 has 12 amino acids. Germline CDR1 reads ENHRY; CDR2 reads SYGVKD. With 4 bases removed from V and 5 bases from J, the gap between germline ends came to 7 bases. CDR3 sequence: CAISGGEDTQYF. The CDR3 nucleotides read TGTGCCATCAGTGGGGGGGAAGATACGCAGTATTTT.

Details on this clone: Other DNA sequences within the sample encode an identical CDR3. The chain recombines TRBV28 with TRBJ2-1; D is possibly TRBD1 (6 bases). With 3 bases removed from V and 8 bases from J, the gap between germline ends came to 17 bases. There are 15 residues in the CDR3. Germline assignment: CDR1 MDHEN and CDR2 SYDVKM. The CDR3 DNA follows: TGTGCCAGCAGTTTTCGGGCCGGCAGGGGCCATGAGCAGTTCTTC. Its protein is CASSFRAGRGHEQFF.

The chain recombines TRBV19 with TRBJ2-4; the match to TRBD2 covers 7 bases. Germline CDR1 reads LNHDA; CDR2 reads SQIVND (reference sequence). The CDR3 spans 15 residues. V dropped 3 bases and J dropped 4; count of bases not matched to a gene: 6. The CDR3 DNA is TGTGCCAGTAGTATTGGCCTAGCGGATAAAAACATTCAGTACTTC. Translating it yields CASSIGLADKNIQYF.

The V gene is TRBV9, the J gene TRBJ2-1; D uncertain. The CDR3 spans 11 residues. Trimming took off 5 bases at V and 8 bases at J, with 8 bases between the two ends. The germline V gene has CDR1 SGDLS and CDR2 YYNGEE. CDR3 nucleotides: TGTGCCAGCAGTCGGGTCGATGAGCAGTTCTTC. This gives the protein CASSRVDEQFF.

The chain is built from TRBV5-1 and TRBJ2-2; 7 bases fit TRBD1. The junction had 2 bases not matched to a gene; V was cut back by 4 bases and J by 5 bases. The germline CDR1 and CDR2 sequences are SGHRS and YFSETQ. The CDR3 is made up of 13 amino acids. CDR3 in amino acids: CASSLDRTGELFF. The CDR3, as DNA: TGCGCCAGCAGCCTGGACAGGACCGGGGAGCTGTTTTTT.

The chain carries TRBV11-2 and TRBJ2-1, with 9 bases matching TRBD2. Germline CDR1 SGHAT, CDR2 FQNNGV. Trimming removed 4 bases from V and 8 bases from J; junction bases left unmatched: 9. The CDR3 runs to 15 residues. The CDR3 loop reads CASSSWRGGTYEQFF. The CDR3 nucleotides read TGTGCCAGCAGCTCTTGGCGGGGGGGGACTTATGAGCAGTTCTTC.

The DNA of the CDR3 is TGCGCCAGCAGCTTGGGTGCGGGGGACAATGAGCAGTTCTTC. Its protein is CASSLGAGDNEQFF. The chain combines TRBV5-1 with TRBJ2-1; 7 bases align to TRBD2. The CDR3 totals 14 residues. CDR1 is SGHRS and CDR2 is YFSETQ in the germline V gene. With V trimmed by 0 bases and J by 5 bases, 2 bases remained unmatched.

The V and J genes are TRBV19 and TRBJ1-2; weak D call: TRBD1 (5 bases). This CDR3 region has 13 residues. Germline CDR1 and CDR2: LNHDA and SQIVND (reference sequence). Trimming cost V 8 bases and J 7 bases, with 17 bases left between them. CDR3 sequence (DNA): TGTGCCAGTGGAAGGGGACGTAACCTTGGCTACACCTTC. Its protein is CASGRGRNLGYTF.

The chain joins TRBV10-3 to TRBJ2-6; D tentatively fits TRBD1 or TRBD2 (7 bases each). Germline CDR1 is ENHRY and CDR2 is SYGVKD. The V and J ends lost 4 bases and 1 base respectively, with 20 bases between them. There are 19 residues in the CDR3. This CDR3 is CAISAPQTGRGSGANVLTF. DNA for the CDR3: TGTGCCATCAGTGCCCCTCAGACAGGGAGGGGTTCTGGGGCCAACGTCCTGACTTTC.

The V gene is TRBV6-6, the J gene TRBJ1-1, with a weak D call TRBD1 (6 bases). Germline V gene sequence: CDR1 MNHNY, CDR2 SVGAGI (reference sequence). V lost 8 bases and J lost 5, with 18 bases in between. This CDR3 is built from 14 residues. The CDR3: CASRRAGEGTEAFF. The CDR3, as DNA: TGTGCCAGCCGGCGGGCAGGGGAAGGGACTGAAGCTTTCTTT.

The V and J genes are TRBV6-1 and TRBJ2-7; 7 nucleotides agree with TRBD2. The CDR3 is 14 amino acids. The germline V gene has CDR1 MNHNS and CDR2 SASEGT. V was pared by 1 base and J by 5 bases, with 5 bases of the junction left unmatched. DNA for the CDR3: TGTGCCAGCAGTGAAGGGGGGGGTTCGGACGAGCAGTACTTC. The encoded protein is CASSEGGGSDEQYF.

In this sample, this clone turned up once. V gene TRBV9 combines with J gene TRBJ1-3; D gene uncertain. V shed 0 bases and J shed 0 bases, with 10 bases lying between them. Germline V gives CDR1 SGDLS, CDR2 YYNGEE. The CDR3 spans 16 residues. CDR3 sequence reads: CASSVAASDSGNTIYF. Here the CDR3 DNA reads TGTGCCAGCAGCGTAGCAGCATCTGACTCTGGAAACACCATATATTTT.

This clone appeared a few times. The rearrangement links TRBV7-8 to TRBJ1-5; D call uncertain. The CDR3 contains 13 residues. Trimming took off 5 bases at V and 4 bases at J, with 9 bases between the two ends. Germline V gene lookup returns CDR1 SGHVS and CDR2 FQNEAQ. The CDR3 coding sequence is TGTGCCAGCAGCAACGGCCTAAATCAGCCCCAGCATTTT. This codes for CASSNGLNQPQHF.

The chain links TRBV9 to TRBJ2-2; no clear D gene. V gave up 0 bases and J gave up 2 bases, with 5 bases separating them. The CDR3 is 14 amino acids. The V gene's germline CDR1 is SGDLS and CDR2 YYNGEE. CDR3 in DNA: TGTGCCAGCAGCGTAGGCGCTAACACCGGGGAGCTGTTTTTT. The encoded protein is CASSVGANTGELFF.

This chain uses TRBV5-1 with TRBJ2-1; 10 nucleotides align to TRBD1. The length of the CDR3 is 16 residues. The V gene's germline CDR1 is SGHRS and CDR2 YFSETQ. The V gene end was trimmed by 0 bases and the J gene end by 9 bases; junction bases not matched to a gene: 9. The CDR3 bases are TGCGCCAGCAGCTTGGGGGTGGGGACAGGGGATAGTGAGCAGTTCTTC. This gives the protein CASSLGVGTGDSEQFF.

V is TRBV27 and J is TRBJ1-1, with TRBD1 identical over 7 bases. The V segment lost 0 bases and the J segment 9 bases; nucleotides outside the gene matches: 7. The CDR3 has 14 residues. CDR1 is MNHEY, CDR2 SMNVEV, per germline (reference sequence). The CDR3 nucleotides read TGTGCCAGCAGTTTATCCCGGGACAGCAGTAAAGCTTTCTTT. Its translation is CASSLSRDSSKAFF.

The count of this clone is one. V gene TRBV7-8 combines with J gene TRBJ2-7; weak D call: TRBD2 (5 bases). Between the trimmed V and J ends, which lost 3 bases and 8 bases, there was a span of 14 bases. The CDR3 covers 13 residues. Germline CDR1 reads SGHVS; CDR2 reads FQNEAQ. The CDR3 is CASSFTRIEQQYF. Written as DNA, the CDR3 is TGTGCCAGCAGCTTCACTAGGATTGAGCAGCAGTACTTC. Full variable domain (rest looked up from reference TRBV7-8 and TRBJ2-7): GAGVSQSPRYKVAKRGQDVALRCDPISGHVSLFWYQQALGQGPEFLTYFQNEAQLDKSGLPSDRFFAERPEGSVSTLKIQRTQQEDSAVYLCASSFTRIEQQYFGPGTRLTVT.

This chain joins TRBV4-1 and TRBJ2-3; 8 bases are a match to TRBD1. The J segment lost 5 bases and the V segment lost 4 bases, leaving 8 bases of the junction unmatched. CDR3 length equals 15 residues. The germline V gene has CDR1 MGHRA and CDR2 YSYEKL. CDR3 sequence reads: CASSPGQGRLDTQYF. CDR3 nucleotides: TGCGCCAGCAGCCCAGGACAGGGACGGTTAGATACGCAGTATTTT.